The present T cell receptor (beta chain) was sequenced within a study of blood T cells in healthy people across ages. Extraction yielded at least 6 micrograms of total RNA per sample. The authors ran a second PCR of about 6 to 11 cycles using a sample-barcoded 5' primer and a J-beta primer mix. Via MiXCR, TCRdb re-called the 5' RACE reads, giving one row per CDR3 protein. Of 700,000 to 950,000 distinct CDR3 sequences listed, 58% are singletons. Germline-derived CDR1 and CDR2 are SGHDN and FVKESK. The CDR3 extends over 14 amino acids. V was cut by 0 bases and J by 5 bases, with 10 bases left in between.

The material sequenced was blood. The chain links TRBV14 to TRBJ2-5; no clear D gene. This receptor was obtained from a man younger than 40 in good health. The CDR3 loop is CASSQDHPWETQYF. Written as DNA, the CDR3 is TGTGCCAGCAGCCAAGATCACCCCTGGGAGACCCAGTACTTC.